These 16 T cell receptor beta chains were sequenced from one sample in a study of blood T cell repertoires in COVID-19. Assay used: immunoSEQ multiplex PCR; TCRdb lists only in-frame clones, some missing. The top ten clones hold roughly 2.1% of a sample with roughly 400,000 clones, 70% to 90% of them seen once. The specimen was peripheral blood. The receptors were gathered from a woman aged 55-75 years with COVID-19, enrolled during active disease.

The chain links TRBV18 to TRBJ1-5; 8 nucleotides agree with TRBD1. This CDR3 contains 16 residues. The V and J ends lost 4 bases and 3 bases, in that order; junction bases with no gene match: 8. Germline V lookup: CDR1 KGHSH, CDR2 LQKENI. As DNA, the CDR3 is TGTGCCAGCTCACAAGAGACAGGGGCCAACAATCAGCCCCAGCATTTT. Translating it yields CASSQETGANNQPQHF.

The chain has TRBV7-2 and TRBJ1-1, with 7 bases fitting TRBD1. CDR1 is SGHTA, CDR2 FQGNSA, per germline. Trimming removed 6 bases from V and 5 bases from J; junction bases left unmatched: 6. This CDR3 contains 13 residues. CDR3 in amino acids: CASSFTGVTEAFF. In nucleotides, the CDR3 is TGTGCCAGCAGTTTCACAGGGGTGACTGAAGCTTTCTTT.

V gene TRBV5-4 combines with J gene TRBJ2-1; 8 bases are a match to TRBD2. CDR1 is SGHNT and CDR2 is YYREEE in the germline V gene (reference sequence). V lost 1 base to trimming and J lost 5 bases; unmatched junction nucleotides: 5. The CDR3 length is 15 residues. The DNA for the CDR3 is TGTGCCAGCAGCTTGAGTATAGCGGGGCACAATGAGCAGTTCTTC. Encoded protein: CASSLSIAGHNEQFF.

This clone was detected once. The J gene is TRBJ2-7, the V gene TRBV12-3 or TRBV12-4; 7 bases match TRBD1. With 6 bases clipped from V and 2 bases from J, the junction kept 4 bases outside the gene matches. This CDR3 has 13 residues. CDR3: CASSRDRPYEQYF. Written as DNA, the CDR3 is TGTGCCAGCAGCAGGGACAGACCCTACGAGCAGTACTTC.

CDR3 bases: TGCGCCAGCAGCGGAGGGACAGGGGGTATCAGGGATACGCAGTATTTT. The encoded protein is CASSGGTGGIRDTQYF. The chain has TRBV5-1 and TRBJ2-3; 11 positions agree with TRBD1. This CDR3 has 16 amino acids. CDR1 is SGHRS, CDR2 YFSETQ, per germline. V lost 4 bases to trimming and J lost 6 bases; unmatched junction nucleotides: 10.

The rearrangement uses TRBV5-5 and TRBJ1-4; D is uncertain. The V end lost 0 bases, the J end lost 0 bases, and 9 bases lay between the germline ends. This CDR3 is built from 16 residues. Germline CDR1 and CDR2: SGHKS and YYEKEE (reference sequence). Written as DNA, the CDR3 is TGTGCCAGCAGCTTGGATGCTCAGACAACTAATGAAAAACTGTTTTTT. Its protein product is CASSLDAQTTNEKLFF.

The sample holds a few counts of this clone. V gene TRBV9 combines with J gene TRBJ2-6; 9 bases line up with TRBD1. The CDR3 totals 17 residues. The junction had 3 bases not matched to a gene; V was cut back by 0 bases and J by 2 bases. Germline V gene data show CDR1 as SGDLS and CDR2 as YYNGEE. The CDR3 here is CASSVERQGAGANVLTF. In nucleotides, the CDR3 is TGTGCCAGCAGCGTAGAAAGACAGGGGGCTGGGGCCAACGTCCTGACTTTC.

The CDR3 protein is CAISSSGQGTNSNQPQHF. As DNA, the CDR3 is TGTGCCATCAGTTCCTCGGGACAGGGGACGAATAGCAATCAGCCCCAGCATTTT. V is TRBV10-3 and J is TRBJ1-5; 10 nucleotides match TRBD1. Germline-derived CDR1 and CDR2 are ENHRY and SYGVKD. With V trimmed by 5 bases and J by 0 bases, 10 bases remained unmatched. This CDR3 comprises 18 residues.

This clone was recorded only once. The V call is TRBV18, the J call TRBJ1-2, with D tentatively TRBD1 (6 bases). The CDR3 runs to 14 residues. Germline V gene lookup returns CDR1 KGHSH and CDR2 LQKENI. V gave up 3 bases and J gave up 4 bases, with 12 bases separating them. The CDR3 coding sequence is TGTGCCAGCTCACCGTCTTTGGACAGCTATGGCTACACCTTC. Its protein is CASSPSLDSYGYTF. The full variable domain, completed using reference TRBV18 and TRBJ1-2, is NAGVMQNPRHLVRRRGQEARLRCSPMKGHSHVYWYRQLPEEGLKFMVYLQKENIIDESGMPKERFSAEFPKEGPSILRIQQVVRGDSAAYFCASSPSLDSYGYTFGSGTRLTVV.

The chain employs TRBV6-1 and TRBJ1-1; D is unclear. This CDR3 has 15 amino acids. V lost 0 bases and J 0 bases, leaving 8 bases between the germline ends. The germline V gene encodes CDR1 MNHNS and CDR2 SASEGT. The CDR3 bases are TGTGCCAGCAGTGAAGCCCCAACATTGAACACTGAAGCTTTCTTT. It codes for CASSEAPTLNTEAFF.

V usage is TRBV15 and J usage is TRBJ1-1; 9 nucleotides agree with TRBD1. This CDR3 contains 15 residues. V was clipped by 5 bases and J by 2 bases; unmatched bases: 6. Germline assignment: CDR1 LNHNV and CDR2 YYDKDF (reference sequence). CDR3 nucleotides: TGTGCCACCAGCGTAGGCACAGGGGGCAACACTGAAGCTTTCTTT. Encoded protein: CATSVGTGGNTEAFF.

This clone occurred once. The germline gene is not matched at one end of the junction; a read error may be the cause. Other DNA sequences within the sample encode an identical CDR3. The gene calls are TRBV7-3 and TRBJ2-7, with D unclear. Germline V gene lookup returns CDR1 SGHTA and CDR2 FQGTGA. The CDR3 contains 15 residues. The CDR3 here is CASSLSPQLRYEQYF. CDR3 nucleotide sequence: TGTGCCAGCAGCTTGTCCCCACAGCTGCGATACGAGCAATACTTC.

Here the CDR3 DNA reads TGTGCCAGCAGTAGGACAGCCCTTTACACTGAAGCTTTCTTT. The encoded protein is CASSRTALYTEAFF. The chain joins TRBV2 to TRBJ1-1; D perhaps matches TRBD1 (6 bases). Germline loops: CDR1 SNHLY, CDR2 FYNNEI. The CDR3 has 14 residues. Trimming stripped 5 bases from V and 3 bases from J, with 13 bases between.

The chain is built from TRBV4-1 and TRBJ1-2, with a possible D match to TRBD1 (5 bases). The CDR3 is made up of 13 amino acids. The V and J ends lost 0 bases and 7 bases respectively, with 9 bases between them. CDR1 and CDR2 from the germline V gene are MGHRA and YSYEKL. CDR3 DNA sequence: TGCGCCAGCAGCCAAGATCAAAGGGGTGGCTACACCTTC. Its translation: CASSQDQRGGYTF.

This sequence joins TRBV29-1 and TRBJ2-1; TRBD2 aligns across 8 bases. Germline lookup yields CDR1 SQVTM and CDR2 ANQGSEA. CDR3 length: 14 residues. The ends lost 4 bases at V and 5 bases at J; junction bases unmatched: 7. In DNA, the CDR3 is TGCAGCGTTGTCCCTAGCGGGCCCCACAATGAGCAGTTCTTC. This gives the protein CSVVPSGPHNEQFF.

The J gene is TRBJ1-6, the V gene TRBV19, with D maybe TRBD1 (5 bases). The CDR3 totals 14 residues. Germline CDR1 is LNHDA and CDR2 is SQIVND (reference sequence). Between the trimmed V and J ends, which lost 5 bases and 4 bases, there was a span of 9 bases. In DNA, the CDR3 is TGTGCCAGTAGTGACAGTCCTTATAATTCACCCCTCCACTTT. This encodes CASSDSPYNSPLHF.